This TCR beta chain was sequenced during a study of cytomegalovirus exposure and HLA in healthy donors. Findings and caveats of the study: Most TCR beta V segments were productive about 90% or about 30% of the time in an earlier analysis. A later analysis found most CMV-associated TCR beta chains apparently HLA-restricted.

Vbeta (60) and Jbeta (13) primers were used in the PCR. The assay was immunoSEQ multiplex PCR, and TCRdb's table has in-frame clones only and misses some. The table shows about 76,000 clones, with around 70% occurring only once. The CDR3 runs to 15 residues. Germline CDR1 KGHSH, CDR2 LQKENI. J gave up 3 bases and V 2 bases, and 0 bases lay outside the gene matches. Notes on this clone: The antigen remains undetermined.

J is TRBJ2-5 and V is TRBV18, with TRBD2 matching over 13 bases. This receptor was taken from a woman aged 40 to 49 in good health and CMV-seropositive. The specimen sequenced was PBMCs. CDR3 DNA: TGTGCCAGCTCACCAGGACTAGCGGGAGAAGAGACCCAGTACTTC. Its translation is CASSPGLAGEETQYF.